This entry describes one T cell receptor beta chain. The data originate from a study of blood T cell repertoires in COVID-19. Germline assignment: CDR1 SGHTA and CDR2 FQGTGA. This CDR3 comprises 14 residues. The V end lost 0 bases, the J end lost 10 bases, and 10 bases lay between the germline ends. Assay used: immunoSEQ multiplex PCR; TCRdb lists only in-frame clones, some missing. In the table there are about 99,000 clones, 84% of which are singletons. Sequencing input: peripheral blood. The TCR comes from a man between 65 and 80 years old with active or convalescent COVID-19. This chain joins TRBV7-3 and TRBJ1-6; D not certain. The CDR3 DNA reads as TGTGCCAGCAGCTTAACACCCGGGGTCTCACCCCTCCACTTT. It specifies CASSLTPGVSPLHF.